The 27 T cell receptor beta chains reported below all come from one sample, sequenced in a study of blood T cell repertoires in COVID-19. TCRdb's copy holds only in-frame clones and misses some; the assay was immunoSEQ multiplex PCR. The sample consists of 50,000 to 85,000 clones, about four fifths of them appearing once. Source material: peripheral blood. The source of these receptors is a human donor in a cohort sampled during active COVID-19.

The chain combines TRBV5-4 with TRBJ2-1, with a weak D call TRBD2 (6 bases). The CDR3 runs 13 residues. The V end was cut by 4 bases, the J end by 10 bases, with 15 bases between. CDR1 and CDR2 (germline): SGHNT, YYREEE (reference sequence). The CDR3 bases are TGTGCCAGCAGCCCCCCGCTAGCGCCCGAGCAGTTCTTC. As protein: CASSPPLAPEQFF.

The rearrangement joins TRBV3-1 (or the pseudogene TRBV3-2) to TRBJ1-3, with TRBD1 as a possible D gene (6 bases). V was cut by 0 bases and J by 4 bases, with 28 bases left in between. CDR3 length: 21 residues. From germline, CDR1 is LGHDT and CDR2 YNNKEL (reference sequence). The CDR3 DNA reads TGTGCCAGCAGCCAAGATATCGGGCCAGGGGTTGACTTCTCTTCAGGAAACACCATATATTTT. It translates to CASSQDIGPGVDFSSGNTIYF.

This chain connects TRBV5-1 to TRBJ2-3; the match to TRBD1 covers 10 bases. Germline V gene sequence: CDR1 SGHRS, CDR2 YFSETQ. J gave up 4 bases and V 2 bases, and 4 bases lay outside the gene matches. The CDR3 contains 15 residues. CDR3 protein: CASSLGTGAPDTQYF. The CDR3 region has the DNA TGCGCCAGCAGCTTAGGGACAGGGGCCCCAGATACGCAGTATTTT.

The table lists this clone with a count of one. The chain is built from TRBV5-4 and TRBJ2-1; D may be TRBD2 (6 bases). Germline CDR1 SGHNT, CDR2 YYREEE (reference sequence). This CDR3 has 15 residues. Deletions cut 3 bases from V and 1 base from J, with 11 bases between. DNA of the CDR3: TGTGCCAGCAGCTCTAATCGGGGGTCCTACAATGAGCAGTTCTTC. Residues: CASSSNRGSYNEQFF.

The chain carries TRBV28 and TRBJ1-3; weak D call: TRBD1 (6 bases). The germline V gene encodes CDR1 MDHEN and CDR2 SYDVKM. The germline V and J ends were trimmed by 3 bases and 1 base, with 13 bases remaining between them. This CDR3 contains 16 residues. The CDR3 DNA reads as TGTGCCAGCAGTTTGGATAGCAGGGGATCTGGAAACACCATATATTTT. Translation gives CASSLDSRGSGNTIYF. The entire variable domain, with the rest obtained from reference TRBV28 and TRBJ1-3, is as follows: DVKVTQSSRYLVKRTGEKVFLECVQDMDHENMFWYRQDPGLGLRLIYFSYDVKMKEKGDIPEGYSVSREKKERFSLILESASTNQTSMYLCASSLDSRGSGNTIYFGEGSWLTVV.

The chain links TRBV4-3 to TRBJ2-6; 7 bases line up with TRBD2. This CDR3 comprises 14 residues. In germline, CDR1 is LGHNA, CDR2 YSLEER. After removal of 8 bases from V and 5 bases from J, the junction contained 6 bases not matched to a gene. The CDR3 bases are TGCGCCAGCGGTTCGGGACTAAGGGCCAACGTCCTGACTTTC. Amino acid sequence: CASGSGLRANVLTF.

The chain combines TRBV5-6 with TRBJ1-6; perhaps TRBD1 as D (5 bases). The CDR3 loop spans 16 amino acids. Between the trimmed V and J ends, which lost 0 bases and 4 bases, there was a span of 11 bases. Germline CDR1 reads SGHDT; CDR2 reads YYEEEE. This chain's CDR3 is CASSLVQGVYNSPLHF. CDR3 in DNA: TGTGCCAGCAGCTTGGTGCAGGGTGTGTATAATTCACCCCTCCACTTT.

The chain combines TRBV6-5 with TRBJ2-7; TRBD2 matches 7 bases. Trimming took 6 bases from V and 2 from J; bases not matched to a gene: 7. CDR3 length equals 14 residues. CDR1 is MNHEY, CDR2 SVGAGI, per germline. This CDR3 reads CASSPLAGAYEQYF. The CDR3 DNA follows: TGTGCCAGCAGCCCCTTGGCGGGAGCCTACGAGCAGTACTTC.

This rearrangement joins TRBV5-1 to TRBJ2-3, with 8 bases aligning to TRBD1. This CDR3 has 14 amino acids. V dropped 7 bases and J dropped 4; count of bases not matched to a gene: 8. Germline V lookup: CDR1 SGHRS, CDR2 YFSETQ. The CDR3: CASARTGSPDTQYF. The DNA for the CDR3 is TGCGCCAGCGCGCGGACAGGGTCCCCAGATACGCAGTATTTT.

The chain has TRBV24-1 and TRBJ1-1, with TRBD1 matching over 7 bases. V shed 3 bases, J shed 0 bases, and the junction held 3 bases outside the gene matches. The CDR3 has 15 amino acids. The germline CDR1 and CDR2 sequences are KGHDR and SFDVKD. The CDR3 coding sequence is TGTGCCACCAGTGATAACAGGGGTATGAACACTGAAGCTTTCTTT. Protein: CATSDNRGMNTEAFF.

This chain joins TRBV4-2 and TRBJ2-7, with TRBD2 identical over 7 bases. The germline CDR1 and CDR2 sequences are LGHNA and YNFKEQ. The CDR3 is 17 residues long. Trimming at V came to 0 bases and at J to 2 bases, leaving 10 bases not matched to a gene. The CDR3 here is CASSQEDFSGFAYEQYF. CDR3 sequence (DNA): TGTGCCAGCAGCCAAGAAGATTTTAGCGGGTTCGCCTACGAGCAGTACTTC.

The chain is built from TRBV25-1 and TRBJ1-2; D might be TRBD1 (6 bases). The CDR3 totals 13 residues. With 6 bases removed from V and 6 bases from J, the gap between germline ends came to 14 bases. Germline CDR1 MGHDK, CDR2 SYGVNS. The CDR3 DNA sequence: TGTGCCAGCAGCAGGGCAGGGGCAGATGGCTACACCTTC. Translation: CASSRAGADGYTF.

The chain combines TRBV28 with TRBJ2-5, with TRBD2 matching over 12 bases. Germline assignment: CDR1 MDHEN and CDR2 SYDVKM. V shed 2 bases and J 5 bases; nucleotides not matched to a gene: 6. The length of the CDR3 is 16 residues. CDR3 nucleotides: TGTGCCAGCAGTTTACCCCGACTAGCGGGAGTGGAGACCCAGTACTTC. Its protein is CASSLPRLAGVETQYF.

This chain's CDR3 is CASSRQPSTDTQYF. The CDR3 DNA sequence: TGTGCCAGCAGCCGACAGCCCAGCACAGATACGCAGTATTTT. This chain uses TRBV7-6 with TRBJ2-3; possibly TRBD1 for D (5 bases). V lost 5 bases, J lost 0 bases, and 9 bases lay in between. The CDR3 extends over 14 amino acids. In germline, CDR1 is SGHVS, CDR2 FNYEAQ.

The chain recombines TRBV27 with TRBJ2-7; 7 bases align to TRBD1. The CDR3 sequence is 14 residues long. From germline, CDR1 is MNHEY and CDR2 SMNVEV (reference sequence). After removal of 4 bases from V and 4 bases from J, the junction contained 7 bases not matched to a gene. The CDR3 spells CASSWTGKGYEQYF. The CDR3 region has the DNA TGTGCCAGCAGTTGGACAGGAAAAGGGTACGAGCAGTACTTC.

This clone has only a few counts. The chain couples TRBV2 to TRBJ2-7; 8 bases map to TRBD1. Trimming removed 7 bases from V and 0 bases from J; junction bases left unmatched: 2. This CDR3 has 13 amino acids. Germline V gives CDR1 SNHLY, CDR2 FYNNEI. The CDR3 here is CASNTGGSYEQYF. CDR3 in DNA: TGTGCCAGCAACACAGGGGGCTCCTACGAGCAGTACTTC. The full variable domain, completed using reference TRBV2 and TRBJ2-7, is EPEVTQTPSHQVTQMGQEVILRCVPISNHLYFYWYRQILGQKVEFLVSFYNNEISEKSEIFDDQFSVERPDGSNFTLKIRSTKLEDSAMYFCASNTGGSYEQYFGPGTRLTVT.

This clone appeared a few times. V gene TRBV18 combines with J gene TRBJ2-7; 7 bases agree with TRBD2. V shed 2 bases and J 3 bases; nucleotides not matched to a gene: 13. Germline V gives CDR1 KGHSH, CDR2 LQKENI. This CDR3 is built from 17 residues. CDR3 residues: CASSPGPRASGVYEQYF. The CDR3 coding sequence is TGTGCCAGCTCACCAGGACCGCGGGCTAGCGGAGTCTACGAGCAGTACTTC. Looking up the rest from reference TRBV18 and TRBJ2-7 gives the full variable domain: NAGVMQNPRHLVRRRGQEARLRCSPMKGHSHVYWYRQLPEEGLKFMVYLQKENIIDESGMPKERFSAEFPKEGPSILRIQQVVRGDSAAYFCASSPGPRASGVYEQYFGPGTRLTVT.

V and J are TRBV6-6 and TRBJ1-2; 8 bases match TRBD1. This CDR3 is built from 16 residues. The trim removed 5 bases at V and 4 bases at J, leaving 12 bases unmatched. In germline, CDR1 is MNHNY, CDR2 SVGAGI (reference sequence). Here the CDR3 DNA reads TGTGCCAGCAGTCCTTCCTCCCGGACAGGGCCCTATGGCTACACCTTC. Its translation: CASSPSSRTGPYGYTF.

The chain combines TRBV4-3 with TRBJ1-5, with TRBD1 as a possible D gene (5 bases). Germline V gene data show CDR1 as LGHNA and CDR2 as YSLEER. The CDR3 spans 15 residues. V was pared by 0 bases and J by 6 bases, with 12 bases between. CDR3 sequence: CASSQDYGGSQPQHF. Here the CDR3 DNA reads TGCGCCAGCAGCCAAGATTACGGGGGAAGTCAGCCCCAGCATTTT.

The V gene is TRBV28, the J gene TRBJ1-1; the D is unclear. Germline loops: CDR1 MDHEN, CDR2 SYDVKM. The V end was cut by 3 bases, the J end by 10 bases, with 9 bases between. This CDR3 contains 11 residues. CDR3 in DNA: TGTGCCAGCAGTTTGCACTCCGCAGCTTTCTTT. Its protein is CASSLHSAAFF.

The gene calls are TRBV5-5 and TRBJ2-5; 10 bases are a match to TRBD2. The CDR3 loop spans 16 amino acids. J gave up 4 bases and V 4 bases, and 10 bases lay outside the gene matches. CDR1 and CDR2 (germline): SGHKS, YYEKEE (reference sequence). CDR3 DNA: TGTGCCAGCAGCAACAACCTAGCGGGAGTGGGAGAGACCCAGTACTTC. Protein product: CASSNNLAGVGETQYF.

The genes are TRBV12-5 and TRBJ2-1; a weak D match, TRBD1 (6 bases). This CDR3 has 14 amino acids. V was trimmed by 6 bases and J by 5 bases, leaving 14 bases between them. Germline CDR1 reads LGHNT; CDR2 reads FRNRAP. The CDR3 DNA follows: TGTGCTAGTGGAACAGGGAACGTCCACAATGAGCAGTTCTTC. It yields the protein CASGTGNVHNEQFF.

This rearrangement joins TRBV28 to TRBJ2-7, with 10 positions matching TRBD1. The V gene's germline CDR1 is MDHEN and CDR2 SYDVKM. Losses at the gene ends were 8 bases for V and 7 bases for J; bases not matched to a gene: 20. The CDR3 has 17 amino acids. The CDR3 DNA sequence: TGTGCCAGCCGGGACAGGGGTTTTCGCGACCTCGGGGGTGAGCAGTACTTC. Translating gives CASRDRGFRDLGGEQYF.

This chain's CDR3 is CASSQDAAVASYEQYF. The DNA for the CDR3 is TGCGCCAGCAGCCAAGACGCAGCGGTAGCCTCCTACGAGCAGTACTTC. The rearrangement joins TRBV4-3 to TRBJ2-7; D possibly corresponds to TRBD2 (5 bases). The V end was cut by 0 bases, the J end by 0 bases, with 12 bases between. This CDR3 is built from 16 residues. Germline V gives CDR1 LGHNA, CDR2 YSLEER.

The V call is TRBV3-1 (or the pseudogene TRBV3-2), the J call TRBJ2-7, with TRBD1 matching over 7 bases. CDR3 length: 14 amino acids. Germline V lookup: CDR1 LGHDT, CDR2 YNNKEL (reference sequence). Unmatched junction bases numbered 12, after V lost 1 base and J lost 12 bases. The CDR3 coding sequence is TGTGCCAGCAGCCAAGGAAAACAGGGGTCCACGGGGTACTTC. Translated, it gives CASSQGKQGSTGYF.

V is TRBV6-5 and J is TRBJ2-2, with a possible D match to TRBD2 (5 bases). Per germline, CDR1 MNHEY and CDR2 SVGAGI. The ends were cut back, 6 bases at V and 0 bases at J, with 8 bases in the middle. The CDR3 loop spans 14 amino acids. The CDR3 DNA follows: TGTGCCAGCAGGGACTTTACGAACACCGGGGAGCTGTTTTTT. This gives the protein CASRDFTNTGELFF.

The rearrangement uses TRBV28 and TRBJ1-5; 7 positions match TRBD1. The CDR3 is 14 amino acids. With V trimmed by 6 bases and J by 7 bases, 9 bases remained unmatched. From germline, CDR1 is MDHEN and CDR2 SYDVKM. Here the CDR3 DNA reads TGTGCCAGCAGCCCCGACAGGGCTAACCAGCCCCAGCATTTT. Translated, it gives CASSPDRANQPQHF.